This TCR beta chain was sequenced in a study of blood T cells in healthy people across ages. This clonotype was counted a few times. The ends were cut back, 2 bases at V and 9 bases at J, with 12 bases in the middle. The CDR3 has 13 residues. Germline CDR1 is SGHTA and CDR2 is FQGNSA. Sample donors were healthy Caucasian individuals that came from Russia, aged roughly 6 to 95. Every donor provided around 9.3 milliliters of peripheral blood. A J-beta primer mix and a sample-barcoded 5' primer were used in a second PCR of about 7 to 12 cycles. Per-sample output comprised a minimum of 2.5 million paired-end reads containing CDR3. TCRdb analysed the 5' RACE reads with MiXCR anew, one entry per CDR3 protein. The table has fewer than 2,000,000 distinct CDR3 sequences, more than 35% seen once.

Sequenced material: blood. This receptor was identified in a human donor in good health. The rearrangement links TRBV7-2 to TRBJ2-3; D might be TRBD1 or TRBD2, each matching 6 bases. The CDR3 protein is CASSLRGESTQYF. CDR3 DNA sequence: TGTGCCAGCAGCTTAAGGGGGGAGTCAACGCAGTATTTT.